This TCR beta chain was documented in a study of T cells after yellow fever vaccination. Many counts were recorded for this clonotype. TCRdb itself ran the 5' RACE reads through MiXCR, one entry per CDR3 protein. The sample records 250,000 to 300,000 distinct CDR3 sequences, roughly 5% being singletons. Germline CDR1 SGHTA, CDR2 FQGNSA. Trimming pared 0 bases from V and 10 bases from J, leaving 16 bases between. The CDR3 covers 15 residues. The material was CD4+ T cells sorted from PBMCs, obtained on the day of the yellow fever booster vaccination. The chain joins TRBV7-2 to TRBJ2-1; D not certain. This TCR derives from a man between 18 and 29 years old who received the YFV17D yellow fever vaccine. The CDR3 region has the DNA TGTGCCAGCAGCTTAGCCCAAGGTGGGAATCGAGAGCAGTTCTTC. Amino acids: CASSLAQGGNREQFF.